One and the same sample provided the 32 T cell receptor beta chains below, sequenced in a study of shared clonotypes between healthy human individuals. This table comes from immunoSEQ multiplex PCR, and its TCRdb copy is limited to in-frame clones, with some not included. The data hold millions of clones, with 85% to 95% observed a single time. What was sequenced was naive CD4+ T cells sorted from blood. Indicated subset: CD45RA+ positively selected. The receptors here all came from a man younger than 35 in good health.

This chain uses TRBV2 with TRBJ2-2; 9 nucleotides match TRBD2. J was trimmed by 1 base and V by 2 bases; bases with no gene match: 2. Germline assignment: CDR1 SNHLY and CDR2 FYNNEI. The CDR3 is 16 residues long. CDR3 sequence (DNA): TGTGCCAGCAGTGAATTTAGCGGGGGGAACACCGGGGAGCTGTTTTTT. Residues: CASSEFSGGNTGELFF.

The genes are TRBV4-1 and TRBJ1-2, with D uncertain. The CDR3 runs to 15 residues. Germline assignment: CDR1 MGHRA and CDR2 YSYEKL. Trimming cost V 0 bases and J 4 bases, with 12 bases left between them. This CDR3 reads CASSQDLGFSYGYTF. As DNA, the CDR3 is TGCGCCAGCAGCCAAGATTTAGGGTTCTCCTATGGCTACACCTTC.

The V call is TRBV10-3, the J call TRBJ1-4; D is perhaps TRBD1 (5 bases). This CDR3 region has 16 residues. Germline CDR1 ENHRY, CDR2 SYGVKD. Trimming stripped 9 bases from V and 3 bases from J, with 20 bases between. The CDR3 loop reads CAMGSGTVAANEKLFF. CDR3 DNA sequence: TGTGCCATGGGTAGCGGGACGGTTGCAGCTAATGAAAAACTGTTTTTT.

The V call is TRBV4-1, the J call TRBJ1-5, with 9 bases lining up with TRBD1. There are 19 residues in the CDR3. V was clipped by 0 bases and J by 0 bases; unmatched bases: 9. Germline CDR1 reads MGHRA; CDR2 reads YSYEKL. CDR3 sequence (DNA): TGCGCCAGCAGCCAAGATATGGTCCGACAGGGGGATAGCAATCAGCCCCAGCATTTT. As protein: CASSQDMVRQGDSNQPQHF.

This chain connects TRBV2 to TRBJ2-1; D tentatively fits TRBD1 or TRBD2 (6 bases each). The CDR3 consists of 13 residues. Trimming shortened V by 6 bases and J by 13 bases, and 19 bases separated the two germline ends. The germline gives CDR1 SNHLY, CDR2 FYNNEI. The CDR3 sequence: CASSASEGGRQFF. In nucleotides, the CDR3 is TGTGCCAGCAGCGCCTCCGAGGGGGGCCGCCAGTTCTTC.

The chain recombines TRBV9 with TRBJ1-6, with D hard to call. This CDR3 region has 13 residues. V was shortened by 4 bases and J by 13 bases, with 15 bases between the two germline ends. From germline, CDR1 is SGDLS and CDR2 YYNGEE. This CDR3 reads CASSSSTGLPLHF. The DNA for the CDR3 is TGTGCCAGCAGCTCATCGACCGGGCTCCCCCTCCACTTT.

The chain has TRBV27 and TRBJ1-6; D is perhaps TRBD1 (6 bases). The V gene's germline CDR1 is MNHEY and CDR2 SMNVEV (reference sequence). Trimming shortened V by 6 bases and J by 9 bases, and 9 bases separated the two germline ends. This CDR3 has 12 residues. The CDR3 protein is CASREGGSPLHF. In DNA, the CDR3 is TGTGCCAGCAGGGAGGGGGGTTCACCCCTCCACTTT.

This clone was picked up one time. V usage is TRBV19 and J usage is TRBJ2-3, with D unclear. This CDR3 is built from 13 residues. V was trimmed by 1 base and J by 2 bases, leaving 4 bases between them. Germline values: CDR1 LNHDA, CDR2 SQIVND (reference sequence). CDR3 amino acids: CASSIGVTDTQYF. CDR3 coding DNA: TGTGCCAGTAGTATAGGAGTCACAGATACGCAGTATTTT.

On this clone: Additional DNA sequences in this sample encode the identical CDR3. The J gene is TRBJ1-4, the V gene TRBV5-1; 9 bases are a match to TRBD1. The CDR3 sequence is 14 residues long. CDR1 SGHRS and CDR2 YFSETQ come from the germline V gene. V lost 4 bases to trimming and J lost 5 bases; unmatched junction nucleotides: 3. The DNA of the CDR3 is TGCGCCAGCAGCCCGGGGACAGGGAATGAAAAACTGTTTTTT. Translating it yields CASSPGTGNEKLFF.

The gene calls are TRBV14 and TRBJ1-1; maybe TRBD1 (5 bases). Looked up from germline, CDR1 is SGHDN and CDR2 is FVKESK. V lost 4 bases and J lost 3, with 18 bases in between. The CDR3 consists of 16 residues. This CDR3 is CASSPYGGGRYTEAFF. As DNA, the CDR3 is TGTGCCAGCAGCCCCTATGGTGGGGGAAGGTACACTGAAGCTTTCTTT.

This CDR3 is CASSTRTGQGYTF. For the CDR3, the DNA is TGTGCCAGCAGTACACGGACAGGTCAGGGCTACACCTTC. The chain has TRBV27 and TRBJ1-2, with 7 bases identical to TRBD1. J lost 8 bases, V lost 5 bases, and 8 bases had no gene match. There are 13 residues in the CDR3. Germline V gene lookup returns CDR1 MNHEY and CDR2 SMNVEV (reference sequence).

The chain recombines TRBV25-1 with TRBJ2-7, with D possibly matching TRBD1 (5 bases). Germline assignment: CDR1 MGHDK and CDR2 SYGVNS. V lost 3 bases and J 0 bases, leaving 12 bases between the germline ends. CDR3 length: 15 amino acids. CDR3 coding DNA: TGTGCCAGCAGTGACAGGGCTAAGAGCTCCTACGAGCAGTACTTC. Translating gives CASSDRAKSSYEQYF.

The J gene is TRBJ2-7, the V gene TRBV2, with no clear D. Germline V gene lookup returns CDR1 SNHLY and CDR2 FYNNEI. There are 13 residues in the CDR3. V was trimmed by 7 bases and J by 7 bases, leaving 17 bases between them. The CDR3 here is CASTPHSTSEQYF. In DNA form, the CDR3 reads TGTGCCAGCACCCCCCACTCCACGTCTGAGCAGTACTTC.

The chain combines TRBV4-1 with TRBJ1-1, with D maybe TRBD1 (6 bases). Germline CDR1 is MGHRA and CDR2 is YSYEKL. The CDR3 totals 12 residues. V lost 0 bases, J lost 11 bases, and 10 bases lay in between. CDR3: CASSQDLGGAFF. The CDR3 region has the DNA TGCGCCAGCAGCCAAGACCTAGGGGGGGCTTTCTTT.

As regards this clone: At the DNA level, this CDR3 is encoded by other sequences in the same sample as well. The chain has TRBV5-1 and TRBJ2-3; perhaps TRBD1 as D (5 bases). Germline CDR1 SGHRS, CDR2 YFSETQ. Between the trimmed V and J ends, which lost 2 bases and 6 bases, there was a span of 13 bases. The CDR3 runs to 14 residues. CDR3 bases: TGCGCCAGCAGCTTAGGCCAGGGCCGCGATACGCAGTATTTT. Translating it yields CASSLGQGRDTQYF.

Comment on this clone: In the same sample, other DNA sequences code for this CDR3. V is TRBV11-2 and J is TRBJ2-1; the D gene is possibly TRBD1 (5 bases). From germline, CDR1 is SGHAT and CDR2 FQNNGV. CDR3 length: 15 residues. The V end lost 1 base, the J end lost 2 bases, and 9 bases lay between the germline ends. The CDR3 coding sequence is TGTGCCAGCAGCTTAGGGCAGGGCCCCTACAATGAGCAGTTCTTC. Protein sequence: CASSLGQGPYNEQFF.

On this clone: Other DNA sequences in this specimen translate into the identical CDR3. This sequence joins TRBV6-5 and TRBJ2-7; 8 bases map to TRBD2. Trimming cost V 0 bases and J 0 bases; bases outside gene matches: 4. Germline values: CDR1 MNHEY, CDR2 SVGAGI. The CDR3 consists of 16 residues. CDR3 protein: CASSYSTSGNSYEQYF. As DNA, the CDR3 is TGTGCCAGCAGTTACTCCACTAGCGGAAACTCCTACGAGCAGTACTTC.

CDR3 nucleotide sequence: TGTGCCAGCAGCCCCCGGGAAGGGCGGCAATCACCCCTCCACTTT. As protein: CASSPREGRQSPLHF. The chain employs TRBV7-2 and TRBJ1-6; D uncertain. The V gene lost 5 bases and the J gene lost 10 bases, with 18 bases spanning the gap. The CDR3 length is 15 residues. The germline V gene encodes CDR1 SGHTA and CDR2 FQGNSA.

The chain joins TRBV5-6 to TRBJ2-5; TRBD1 might be the D (5 bases). From germline, CDR1 is SGHDT and CDR2 YYEEEE. The CDR3 contains 16 residues. The ends were cut back, 4 bases at V and 1 base at J, with 17 bases in the middle. This chain's CDR3 is CASSRYRQNSQETQYF. CDR3 in DNA: TGTGCCAGCAGCCGATACCGACAGAATTCCCAAGAGACCCAGTACTTC. Drawing the rest from reference TRBV5-6 and TRBJ2-5, the complete variable domain is DAGVTQSPTHLIKTRGQQVTLRCSPKSGHDTVSWYQQALGQGPQFIFQYYEEEERQRGNFPDRFSGHQFPNYSSELNVNALLLGDSALYLCASSRYRQNSQETQYFGPGTRLLVL.

The chain employs TRBV18 and TRBJ2-2; 7 bases map to TRBD2. This CDR3 region has 15 residues. Trimming cost V 4 bases and J 1 base; bases outside gene matches: 3. CDR1 is KGHSH and CDR2 is LQKENI in the germline V gene. The CDR3 DNA reads as TGTGCCAGCTCACTCGGGACTAAGAACACCGGGGAGCTGTTTTTT. It encodes CASSLGTKNTGELFF.

The gene calls are TRBV5-1 and TRBJ2-3; 8 bases line up with TRBD1. Germline CDR1 and CDR2: SGHRS and YFSETQ. Germline trimming cut 4 bases from V and 1 base from J; bases unmatched to any gene: 5. CDR3 length: 15 residues. The CDR3 reads CASSRQGLGTDTQYF. The DNA for the CDR3 is TGCGCCAGCAGCCGACAGGGGCTTGGCACAGATACGCAGTATTTT.

This chain connects TRBV19 to TRBJ1-6; tentative D call: TRBD1 (6 bases). V lost 7 bases to trimming and J lost 14 bases, with 12 bases between them. The V gene's germline CDR1 is LNHDA and CDR2 SQIVND (reference sequence). This CDR3 contains 11 residues. The chain's CDR3 is CASIGGWALHF. DNA for the CDR3: TGTGCCAGTATAGGGGGATGGGCCCTCCACTTT.

The rearrangement links TRBV18 to TRBJ1-2; no clear D. CDR3 length equals 12 residues. Germline-derived CDR1 and CDR2 are KGHSH and LQKENI. V was cut by 8 bases and J by 6 bases, with 13 bases left in between. The CDR3 sequence is CASAPSAHGYTF. The CDR3 DNA reads TGTGCCAGCGCCCCCTCCGCCCATGGCTACACCTTC.

The chain links TRBV10-3 to TRBJ2-7; unclear D gene. This CDR3 has 11 amino acids. Deletions cut 2 bases from V and 4 bases from J, with 3 bases between. Germline V gene data show CDR1 as ENHRY and CDR2 as SYGVKD. The chain's CDR3 is CAISEEYEQYF. CDR3 nucleotide sequence: TGTGCCATCAGTGAGGAGTACGAGCAGTACTTC.

V gene TRBV9 combines with J gene TRBJ2-5; 8 bases map to TRBD1. Trimming at V came to 4 bases and at J to 4 bases, leaving 6 bases not matched to a gene. The V gene's germline CDR1 is SGDLS and CDR2 YYNGEE. The CDR3 spans 14 residues. The CDR3 nucleotides read TGTGCCAGCAGCCAGGGGGCCTACGGAGAGACCCAGTACTTC. Its protein is CASSQGAYGETQYF.

This sequence joins TRBV4-1 and TRBJ2-7; a weak D match, TRBD2 (6 bases). V was pared by 0 bases and J by 3 bases, with 15 bases between. The germline gives CDR1 MGHRA, CDR2 YSYEKL. The CDR3 consists of 16 residues. This chain's CDR3 is CASSQDRSGSNYEQYF. The CDR3 DNA reads as TGCGCCAGCAGCCAAGATCGGTCCGGGAGTAACTACGAGCAGTACTTC.

Only a few counts were recorded for this clone. V gene TRBV2 combines with J gene TRBJ2-1; 10 nucleotides match TRBD1. Germline CDR1 reads SNHLY; CDR2 reads FYNNEI. V dropped 5 bases and J dropped 3; count of bases not matched to a gene: 7. The CDR3 runs 16 residues. CDR3 in amino acids: CASSQGRTGGYNEQFF. CDR3 DNA sequence: TGTGCCAGCAGTCAAGGACGGACAGGGGGCTACAATGAGCAGTTCTTC.

In regard to this clone: The identical CDR3 is also encoded by other nucleotide sequences in the sample. The rearrangement uses TRBV5-1 and TRBJ1-5; D possibly corresponds to TRBD1 (6 bases). This CDR3 contains 14 residues. Between the trimmed V and J ends, which lost 4 bases and 4 bases, there was a span of 12 bases. Germline-derived CDR1 and CDR2 are SGHRS and YFSETQ. The DNA for the CDR3 is TGCGCCAGCAGCCCGGGACAACCAAATCAGCCCCAGCATTTT. Translation: CASSPGQPNQPQHF.

The DNA of the CDR3 is TGTGCCAGCAGCCCGAGAGGTAGTTGGACTGAAGCTTTCTTT. Its translation is CASSPRGSWTEAFF. The V gene is TRBV9, the J gene TRBJ1-1; D call uncertain. CDR3 length: 14 residues. Trimming shortened V by 4 bases and J by 5 bases, and 15 bases separated the two germline ends. Germline values: CDR1 SGDLS, CDR2 YYNGEE.

This chain links TRBV7-3 with TRBJ2-1, with 10 bases aligning to TRBD1. Trimming at V came to 5 bases and at J to 10 bases, leaving 8 bases not matched to a gene. In germline, CDR1 is SGHTA, CDR2 FQGTGA. This CDR3 has 14 residues. The CDR3: CASSRRDRGGEQFF. The CDR3 bases are TGTGCCAGCAGCCGAAGGGACAGGGGAGGCGAGCAGTTCTTC.

The gene calls are TRBV6-5 and TRBJ2-2, with TRBD1 matching over 8 bases. The CDR3 is 15 residues long. V gave up 4 bases and J gave up 4 bases; unmatched junction bases: 5. The V gene's germline CDR1 is MNHEY and CDR2 SVGAGI. CDR3 sequence: CASSSGQAFTGELFF. CDR3 sequence (DNA): TGTGCCAGCAGTTCGGGACAGGCGTTCACCGGGGAGCTGTTTTTT.

This chain uses TRBV18 with TRBJ1-1; maybe TRBD1 (6 bases). The CDR3 covers 15 residues. Trimming pared 6 bases from V and 4 bases from J, leaving 18 bases between. CDR1 and CDR2 (germline): KGHSH, LQKENI. The CDR3 nucleotides read TGTGCCAGCTCTTCCCGAATACAGGGAGGCACTGAAGCTTTCTTT. Translated: CASSSRIQGGTEAFF. Drawing the rest from reference TRBV18 and TRBJ1-1, the complete variable domain is NAGVMQNPRHLVRRRGQEARLRCSPMKGHSHVYWYRQLPEEGLKFMVYLQKENIIDESGMPKERFSAEFPKEGPSILRIQQVVRGDSAAYFCASSSRIQGGTEAFFGQGTRLTVV.